One and the same sample provided the 3 T cell receptor beta chains below, sequenced in a study of beta chain features in type 1 diabetes. No antigen has been assigned to these receptors. Findings and limits, study-wide: TCRB CDR3 length was moderately but significantly reduced in all four CD4+ subsets of Type 1 diabetes patients.

Every bit of the isolated RNA underwent reverse transcription, so sequencing read expressed TCRB transcripts. The assay was immunoSEQ multiplex PCR, and TCRdb's table has in-frame clones only and misses some. The sample includes a few hundred thousand clones, 9.6% of them seen just once. Sequencing input: central memory CD4+ T cells from blood. Receptors were obtained from a man aged 30 to 39 with type 1 diabetes.

This clone was observed many times. The CDR3 coding sequence is TGTGCCAGCAGTAAGGACGCGGATACGCAGTATTTT. Its translation: CASSKDADTQYF. The rearrangement joins TRBV28 to TRBJ2-3; the D is unclear. CDR1 is MDHEN, CDR2 SYDVKM, per germline. Trimming pared 5 bases from V and 6 bases from J, leaving 9 bases between. This CDR3 region has 12 residues.

Concerning this clone: Lacking the conserved final phenylalanine or tryptophan, this CDR3 likely reflects a read error. The V gene is TRBV28, the J gene TRBJ1-1, with no clear D. V lost 4 bases and J 3 bases, leaving 6 bases between the germline ends. The CDR3 totals 12 residues. CDR1 and CDR2 (germline): MDHEN, SYDVKM. CDR3 region: CASSSYYTEAFL. The CDR3 nucleotides are TGTGCCAGCAGTTCATATTACACTGAAGCTTTCCTT.

The chain is built from TRBV7-2 and TRBJ2-3, with D possibly TRBD1 on 5 matching bases. The CDR3 extends over 15 amino acids. Trimming left V 2 bases short and J 2 bases short, with 11 bases between. Germline CDR1 is SGHTA and CDR2 is FQGNSA. CDR3 coding DNA: TGTGCCAGCAGCTTAAACCAGGGATCCACAGATACGCAGTATTTT. Its protein product is CASSLNQGSTDTQYF.